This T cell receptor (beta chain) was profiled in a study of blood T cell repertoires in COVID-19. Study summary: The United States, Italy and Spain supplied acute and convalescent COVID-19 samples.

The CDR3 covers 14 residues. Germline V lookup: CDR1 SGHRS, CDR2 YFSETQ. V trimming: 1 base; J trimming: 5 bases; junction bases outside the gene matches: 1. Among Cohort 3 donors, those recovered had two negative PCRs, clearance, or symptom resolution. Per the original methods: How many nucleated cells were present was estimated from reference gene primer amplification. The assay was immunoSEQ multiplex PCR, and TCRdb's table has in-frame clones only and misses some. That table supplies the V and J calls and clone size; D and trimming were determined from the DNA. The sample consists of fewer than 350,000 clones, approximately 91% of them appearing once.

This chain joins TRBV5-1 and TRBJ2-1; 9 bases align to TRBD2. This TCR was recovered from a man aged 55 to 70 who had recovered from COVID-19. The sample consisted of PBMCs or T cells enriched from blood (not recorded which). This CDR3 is CASSLRLADNEQFF. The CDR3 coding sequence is TGCGCCAGCAGCTTGAGACTAGCGGACAATGAGCAGTTCTTC.